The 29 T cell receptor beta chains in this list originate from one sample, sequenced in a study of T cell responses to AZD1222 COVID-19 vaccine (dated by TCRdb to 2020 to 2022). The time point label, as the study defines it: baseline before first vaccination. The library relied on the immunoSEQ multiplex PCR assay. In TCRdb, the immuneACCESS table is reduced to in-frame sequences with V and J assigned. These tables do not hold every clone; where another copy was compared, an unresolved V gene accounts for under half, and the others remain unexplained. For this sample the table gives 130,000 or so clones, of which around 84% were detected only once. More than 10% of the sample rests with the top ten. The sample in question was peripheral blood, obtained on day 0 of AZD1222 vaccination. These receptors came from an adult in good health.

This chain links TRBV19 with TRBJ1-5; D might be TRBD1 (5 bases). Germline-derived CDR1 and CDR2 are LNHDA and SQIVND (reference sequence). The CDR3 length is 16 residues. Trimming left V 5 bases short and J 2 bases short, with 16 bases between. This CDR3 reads CASSFPGVGGNQPQHF. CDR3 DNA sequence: TGTGCCAGTAGTTTTCCGGGGGTGGGCGGCAATCAGCCCCAGCATTTT. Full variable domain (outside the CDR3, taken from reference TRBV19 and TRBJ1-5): DGGITQSPKYLFRKEGQNVTLSCEQNLNHDAMYWYRQDPGQGLRLIYYSQIVNDFQKGDIAEGYSVSREKKESFPLTVTSAQKNPTAFYLCASSFPGVGGNQPQHFGDGTRLSIL.

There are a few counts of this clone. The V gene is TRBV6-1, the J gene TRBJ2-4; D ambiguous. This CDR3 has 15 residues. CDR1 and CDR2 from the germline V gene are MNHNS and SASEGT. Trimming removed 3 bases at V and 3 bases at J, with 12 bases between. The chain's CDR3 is CASSDVYFVKNIQYF. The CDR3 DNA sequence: TGTGCCAGCAGTGACGTGTATTTCGTCAAAAACATTCAGTACTTC.

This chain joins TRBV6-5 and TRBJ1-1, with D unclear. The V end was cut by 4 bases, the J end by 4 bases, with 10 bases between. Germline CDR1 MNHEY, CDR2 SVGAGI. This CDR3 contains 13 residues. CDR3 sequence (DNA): TGTGCCAGCAGTTCATCTCCCGGCACTGAAGCTTTCTTT. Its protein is CASSSSPGTEAFF.

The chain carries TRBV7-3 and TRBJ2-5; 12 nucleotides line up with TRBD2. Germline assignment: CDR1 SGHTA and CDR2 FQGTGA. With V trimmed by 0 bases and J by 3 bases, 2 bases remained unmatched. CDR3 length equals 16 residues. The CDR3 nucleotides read TGTGCCAGCAGCTTAACAGCTAGCGGGGGGGAAGAGACCCAGTACTTC. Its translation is CASSLTASGGEETQYF.

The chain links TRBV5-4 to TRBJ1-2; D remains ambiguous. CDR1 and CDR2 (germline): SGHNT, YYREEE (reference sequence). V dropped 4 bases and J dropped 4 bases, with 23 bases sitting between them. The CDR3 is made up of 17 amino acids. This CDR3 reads CASSTPPHQDPSYGYTF. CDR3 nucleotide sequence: TGTGCCAGCAGCACACCCCCACACCAGGATCCGTCCTATGGCTACACCTTC.

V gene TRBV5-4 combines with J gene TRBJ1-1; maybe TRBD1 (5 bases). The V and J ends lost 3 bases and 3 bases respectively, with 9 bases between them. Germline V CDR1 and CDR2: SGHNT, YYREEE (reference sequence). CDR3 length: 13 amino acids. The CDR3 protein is CASSSGGHTEAFF. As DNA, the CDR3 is TGTGCCAGCAGCTCGGGGGGTCACACTGAAGCTTTCTTT.

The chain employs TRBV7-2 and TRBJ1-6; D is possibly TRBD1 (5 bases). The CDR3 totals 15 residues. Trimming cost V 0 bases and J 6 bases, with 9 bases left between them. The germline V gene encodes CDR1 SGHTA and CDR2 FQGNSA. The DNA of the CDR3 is TGTGCCAGCAGCTTAGCATTGGGGGGTAATTCACCCCTCCACTTT. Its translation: CASSLALGGNSPLHF.

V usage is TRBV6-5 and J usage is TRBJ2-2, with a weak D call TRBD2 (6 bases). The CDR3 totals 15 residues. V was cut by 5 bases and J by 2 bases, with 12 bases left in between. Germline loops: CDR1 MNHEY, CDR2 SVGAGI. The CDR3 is CASSKRLDNTGELFF. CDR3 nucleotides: TGTGCCAGCAGTAAAAGACTAGACAACACCGGGGAGCTGTTTTTT.

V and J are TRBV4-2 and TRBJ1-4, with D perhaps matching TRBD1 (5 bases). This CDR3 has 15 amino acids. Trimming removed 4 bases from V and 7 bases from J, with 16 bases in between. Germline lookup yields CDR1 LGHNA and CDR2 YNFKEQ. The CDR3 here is CASSPKGRGSEKLFF. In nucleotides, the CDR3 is TGTGCCAGCAGCCCGAAGGGGCGGGGAAGTGAAAAACTGTTTTTT.

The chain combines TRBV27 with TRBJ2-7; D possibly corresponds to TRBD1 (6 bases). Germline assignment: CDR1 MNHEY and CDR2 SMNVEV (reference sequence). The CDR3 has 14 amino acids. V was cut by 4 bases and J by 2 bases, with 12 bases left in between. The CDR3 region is CASSSPTGTYEQYF. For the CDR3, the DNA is TGTGCCAGCAGTTCACCCACAGGGACCTACGAGCAGTACTTC.

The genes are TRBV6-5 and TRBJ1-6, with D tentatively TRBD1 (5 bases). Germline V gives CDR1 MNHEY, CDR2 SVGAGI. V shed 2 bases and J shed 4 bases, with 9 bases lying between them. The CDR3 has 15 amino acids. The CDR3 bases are TGTGCCAGCAGTTACATGGGACGTTATAATTCACCCCTCCACTTT. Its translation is CASSYMGRYNSPLHF.

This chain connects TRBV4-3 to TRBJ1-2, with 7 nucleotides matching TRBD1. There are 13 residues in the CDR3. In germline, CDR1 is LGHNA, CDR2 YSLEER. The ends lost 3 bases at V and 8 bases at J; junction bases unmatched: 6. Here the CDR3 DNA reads TGCGCCAGCAGCCAGGACAGGCTTTTGGGCTACACCTTC. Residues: CASSQDRLLGYTF.

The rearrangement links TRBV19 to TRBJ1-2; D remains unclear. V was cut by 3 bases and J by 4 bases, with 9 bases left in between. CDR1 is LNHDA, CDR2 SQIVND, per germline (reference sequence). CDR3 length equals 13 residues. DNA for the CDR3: TGTGCCAGTAGTATCCTGGGTCCCTATGGCTACACCTTC. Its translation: CASSILGPYGYTF.

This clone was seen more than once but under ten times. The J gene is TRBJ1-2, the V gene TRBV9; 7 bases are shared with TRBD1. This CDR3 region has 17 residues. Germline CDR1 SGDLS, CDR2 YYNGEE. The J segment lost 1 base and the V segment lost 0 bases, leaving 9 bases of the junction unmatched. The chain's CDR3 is CASSVGQGGFGNYGYTF. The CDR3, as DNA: TGTGCCAGCAGCGTAGGACAGGGAGGGTTCGGTAACTATGGCTACACCTTC.

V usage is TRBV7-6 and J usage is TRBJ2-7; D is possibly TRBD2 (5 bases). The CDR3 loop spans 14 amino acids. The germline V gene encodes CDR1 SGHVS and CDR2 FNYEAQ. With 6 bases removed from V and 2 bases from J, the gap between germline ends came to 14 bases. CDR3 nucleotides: TGTGCCAGCAGTGGTGCGGGTGGCCCCTACGAGCAGTACTTC. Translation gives CASSGAGGPYEQYF. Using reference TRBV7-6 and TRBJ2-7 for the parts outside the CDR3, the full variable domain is GAGVSQSPRYKVTKRGQDVALRCDPISGHVSLYWYRQALGQGPEFLTYFNYEAQQDKSGLPNDRFSAERPEGSISTLTIQRTEQRDSAMYRCASSGAGGPYEQYFGPGTRLTVT.

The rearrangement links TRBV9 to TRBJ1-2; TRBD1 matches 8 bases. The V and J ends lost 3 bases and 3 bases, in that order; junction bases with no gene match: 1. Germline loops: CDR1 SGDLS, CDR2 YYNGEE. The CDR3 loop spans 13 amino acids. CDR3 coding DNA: TGTGCCAGCAGCGCAGGGGGCGACTATGGCTACACCTTC. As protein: CASSAGGDYGYTF.

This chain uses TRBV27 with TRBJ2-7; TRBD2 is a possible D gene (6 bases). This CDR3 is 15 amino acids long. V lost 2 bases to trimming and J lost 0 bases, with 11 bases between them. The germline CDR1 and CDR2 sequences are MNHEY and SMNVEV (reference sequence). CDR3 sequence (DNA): TGTGCCAGCAGTTTAGCGGCCGGGAGCTCCTACGAGCAGTACTTC. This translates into CASSLAAGSSYEQYF.

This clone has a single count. The DNA of the CDR3 is TGTGCCAGCAGCGTAGATGGCACAGGGTACAATGAGCAGTTCTTC. The encoded protein is CASSVDGTGYNEQFF. The J gene is TRBJ2-1, the V gene TRBV9; D possibly corresponds to TRBD1 (6 bases). The CDR3 has 15 residues. Trimming pared 0 bases from V and 4 bases from J, leaving 11 bases between. Germline loops: CDR1 SGDLS, CDR2 YYNGEE.

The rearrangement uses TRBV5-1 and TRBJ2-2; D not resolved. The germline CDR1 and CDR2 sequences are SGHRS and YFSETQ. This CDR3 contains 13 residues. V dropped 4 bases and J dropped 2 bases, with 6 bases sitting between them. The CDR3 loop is CASSPQNTGELFF. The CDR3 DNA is TGCGCCAGCAGCCCCCAAAACACCGGGGAGCTGTTTTTT.

The CDR3 loop is CASSVGGGGTDTQYF. Written as DNA, the CDR3 is TGTGCCAGCAGCGTAGGAGGAGGGGGCACAGATACGCAGTATTTT. J is TRBJ2-3 and V is TRBV9; possibly TRBD2 for D (6 bases). Trimming removed 0 bases from V and 1 base from J, with 9 bases in between. Per germline, CDR1 SGDLS and CDR2 YYNGEE. The CDR3 sequence is 15 residues long.

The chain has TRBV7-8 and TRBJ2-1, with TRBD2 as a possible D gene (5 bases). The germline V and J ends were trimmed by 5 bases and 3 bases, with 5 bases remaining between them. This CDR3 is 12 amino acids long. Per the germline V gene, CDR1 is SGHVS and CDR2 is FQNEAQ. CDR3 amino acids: CASSRDYNEQFF. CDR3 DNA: TGTGCCAGCAGCCGGGACTACAATGAGCAGTTCTTC.

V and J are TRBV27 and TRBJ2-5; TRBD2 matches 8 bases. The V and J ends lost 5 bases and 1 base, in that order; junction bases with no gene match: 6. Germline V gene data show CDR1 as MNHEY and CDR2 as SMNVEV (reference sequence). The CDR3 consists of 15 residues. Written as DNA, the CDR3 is TGTGCCAGCAGTCCATTAGCGGGACTCCAAGAGACCCAGTACTTC. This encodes CASSPLAGLQETQYF.

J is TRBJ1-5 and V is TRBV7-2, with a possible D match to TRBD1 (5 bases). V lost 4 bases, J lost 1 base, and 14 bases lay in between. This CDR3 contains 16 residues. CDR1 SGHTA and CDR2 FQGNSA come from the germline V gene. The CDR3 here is CASSSGLSGSNQPQHF. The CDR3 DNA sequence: TGTGCCAGCAGCTCAGGGCTTTCAGGGAGCAATCAGCCCCAGCATTTT.

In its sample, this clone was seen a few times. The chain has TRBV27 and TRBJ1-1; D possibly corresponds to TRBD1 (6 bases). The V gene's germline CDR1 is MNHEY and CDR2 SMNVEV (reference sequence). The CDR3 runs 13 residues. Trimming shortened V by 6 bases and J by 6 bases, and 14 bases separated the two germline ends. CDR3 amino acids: CASSLAGAAEAFF. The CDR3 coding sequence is TGTGCCAGCAGCCTGGCGGGGGCAGCTGAAGCTTTCTTT.

CDR3 coding DNA: TGTGCCAGCACCCCAGGACAGGGCCAATACGAGCAGTACTTC. As protein: CASTPGQGQYEQYF. The rearrangement links TRBV27 to TRBJ2-7; the match to TRBD1 covers 8 bases. The CDR3 runs to 14 residues. The germline CDR1 and CDR2 sequences are MNHEY and SMNVEV (reference sequence). With V trimmed by 7 bases and J by 4 bases, 9 bases remained unmatched.

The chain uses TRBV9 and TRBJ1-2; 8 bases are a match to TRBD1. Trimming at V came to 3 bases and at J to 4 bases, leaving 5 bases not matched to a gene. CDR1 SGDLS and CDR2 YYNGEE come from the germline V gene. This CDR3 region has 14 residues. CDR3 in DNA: TGTGCCAGCAGCGGCTCCGGGACAGGCTATGGCTACACCTTC. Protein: CASSGSGTGYGYTF.

In DNA, the CDR3 is TGTGCCAGCAGCTTAACAGGGAGTCAGCCCCAGCATTTT. Amino acid sequence: CASSLTGSQPQHF. V usage is TRBV7-9 and J usage is TRBJ1-5; D possibly corresponds to TRBD1 (6 bases). V was trimmed by 2 bases and J by 6 bases, leaving 8 bases between them. The germline gives CDR1 SEHNR, CDR2 FQNEAQ (reference sequence). The CDR3 contains 13 residues.

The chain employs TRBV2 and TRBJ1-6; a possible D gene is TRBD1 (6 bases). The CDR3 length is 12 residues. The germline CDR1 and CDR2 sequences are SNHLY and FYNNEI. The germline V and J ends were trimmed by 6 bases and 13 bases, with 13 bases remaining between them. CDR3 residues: CASRADSPPLHF. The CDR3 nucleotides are TGTGCCAGCAGAGCGGACAGTCCTCCCCTCCACTTT.

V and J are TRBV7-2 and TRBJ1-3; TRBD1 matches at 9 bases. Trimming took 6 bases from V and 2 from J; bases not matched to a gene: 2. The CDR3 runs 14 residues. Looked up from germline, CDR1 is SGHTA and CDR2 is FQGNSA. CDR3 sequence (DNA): TGTGCCAGCAGGACAGGGGGAGCTGGAAACACCATATATTTT. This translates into CASRTGGAGNTIYF. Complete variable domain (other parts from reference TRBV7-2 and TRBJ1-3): GAGVSQSPSNKVTEKGKDVELRCDPISGHTALYWYRQSLGQGLEFLIYFQGNSAPDKSGLPSDRFSAERTGGSVSTLTIQRTQQEDSAVYLCASRTGGAGNTIYFGEGSWLTVV.